One and the same sample provided the 22 T cell receptor beta chains below, sequenced in a study of PD-1 blockade in mismatch repair-deficient tumors. Sequencing was performed with immunoSEQ multiplex PCR; in TCRdb, only in-frame clones are kept and a portion is missing. The sample holds 130,000 or so clones; approximately 90% are singletons and the top ten take roughly 13%. The material was peripheral blood, obtained 44 weeks after starting pembrolizumab. The receptor set was obtained from an adult with mismatch repair-deficient cancer.

The J gene is TRBJ2-3, the V gene TRBV10-3, with D unresolved. Germline CDR1 and CDR2: ENHRY and SYGVKD. The CDR3 sequence is 11 residues long. Trimming pared 4 bases from V and 6 bases from J, leaving 5 bases between. CDR3: CAISALDTQYF. The CDR3 coding sequence is TGTGCCATCAGTGCGCTGGATACGCAGTATTTT.

The chain uses TRBV6-1 and TRBJ1-2; 9 bases are a match to TRBD1. J lost 6 bases, V lost 1 base, and 6 bases had no gene match. The CDR3 spans 15 residues. Germline V lookup: CDR1 MNHNS, CDR2 SASEGT. CDR3 sequence: CASSEVVGQGDGYTF. The CDR3 DNA sequence: TGTGCCAGCAGTGAAGTCGTGGGACAGGGTGATGGCTACACCTTC.

V usage is TRBV9 and J usage is TRBJ1-3; the match to TRBD1 covers 10 bases. The germline CDR1 and CDR2 sequences are SGDLS and YYNGEE. This CDR3 is built from 16 residues. Losses at the gene ends were 4 bases for V and 4 bases for J; bases not matched to a gene: 8. Here the CDR3 DNA reads TGTGCCAGCAGCCCATCCGGGACAGGGGCGGGAAACACCATATATTTT. Residues: CASSPSGTGAGNTIYF.

CDR3 amino acids: CASSQVGKLAGVVAKNIQYF. The CDR3, as DNA: TGCGCCAGCAGCCAAGTAGGGAAACTAGCGGGAGTAGTGGCCAAAAACATTCAGTACTTC. The V gene is TRBV4-1, the J gene TRBJ2-4; 11 bases agree with TRBD2. V dropped 1 base and J dropped 1; count of bases not matched to a gene: 12. Germline CDR1 is MGHRA and CDR2 is YSYEKL. The CDR3 has 20 residues.

V gene TRBV6-5 combines with J gene TRBJ1-1; TRBD1 is a possible D gene (5 bases). CDR3 length: 14 amino acids. Germline CDR1 and CDR2: MNHEY and SVGAGI. V was clipped by 4 bases and J by 1 base, with 10 bases between them. The chain's CDR3 is CASSSYDRNTEAFF. The CDR3 coding sequence is TGTGCCAGCAGTTCCTACGACAGGAACACTGAAGCTTTCTTT.

The chain carries TRBV28 and TRBJ1-1, with TRBD1 matching over 7 bases. The germline V gene has CDR1 MDHEN and CDR2 SYDVKM. V shed 5 bases, J shed 4 bases, and the junction held 7 bases outside the gene matches. The CDR3 has 14 residues. CDR3 protein: CASSPGTVGTEAFF. The CDR3 nucleotides read TGTGCCAGCAGTCCCGGGACAGTGGGCACTGAAGCTTTCTTT.

The V and J genes are TRBV7-2 and TRBJ2-3, with 7 bases fitting TRBD2. Losses at the gene ends were 2 bases for V and 0 bases for J; bases not matched to a gene: 5. Germline V gene sequence: CDR1 SGHTA, CDR2 FQGNSA. This CDR3 spans 16 amino acids. CDR3 amino acids: CASSLREAQSTDTQYF. DNA of the CDR3: TGTGCCAGCAGCTTACGGGAGGCCCAGAGCACAGATACGCAGTATTTT.

The chain is built from TRBV4-1 and TRBJ2-2, with TRBD2 identical over 7 bases. CDR1 is MGHRA and CDR2 is YSYEKL in the germline V gene. The CDR3 totals 16 residues. The ends lost 4 bases at V and 6 bases at J; junction bases unmatched: 11. The CDR3 protein is CASSPPGGSSPGELFF. The CDR3 region has the DNA TGCGCCAGCAGCCCCCCCGGCGGGAGTAGCCCCGGGGAGCTGTTTTTT.

The V gene is TRBV6-1, the J gene TRBJ1-2; D gene uncertain. Germline CDR1 reads MNHNS; CDR2 reads SASEGT. V gave up 1 base and J gave up 8 bases, with 2 bases separating them. The CDR3 loop spans 10 amino acids. The CDR3 nucleotides are TGTGCCAGCAGTGAAGGCGGCTACACCTTC. Translated: CASSEGGYTF.

This chain joins TRBV27 and TRBJ2-7, with TRBD2 as a possible D gene (7 bases). Germline V gives CDR1 MNHEY, CDR2 SMNVEV (reference sequence). V lost 1 base to trimming and J lost 5 bases, with 18 bases between them. This CDR3 region has 16 residues. This CDR3 reads CASSLWGGAPSHEQYF. The DNA of the CDR3 is TGTGCCAGCAGTTTATGGGGGGGGGCGCCTTCTCACGAGCAGTACTTC.

The rearrangement uses TRBV7-9 and TRBJ1-2, with D maybe TRBD1 (5 bases). CDR1 and CDR2 from the germline V gene are SEHNR and FQNEAQ (reference sequence). The CDR3 sequence is 12 residues long. With 9 bases removed from V and 6 bases from J, the gap between germline ends came to 14 bases. CDR3 sequence: CASEGDFDGYTF. The CDR3 coding sequence is TGTGCCAGTGAAGGGGATTTCGATGGCTACACCTTC.

In regard to this clone: Possible read error: a much larger clone is one base away. CDR3 amino acids: CASSLQGNQPQHF. The CDR3, as DNA: TGTGCCAGCAGTTTACAGGGAAATCAGCCCCAGCATTTT. The chain uses TRBV6-6 and TRBJ1-5; a possible D gene is TRBD1 (6 bases). The CDR3 is 13 residues long. Trimming took 4 bases from V and 4 from J, leaving 8 bases between them. Germline lookup yields CDR1 MNHNY and CDR2 SVGAGI (reference sequence).

The chain recombines TRBV6-5 with TRBJ2-7, with 10 positions matching TRBD1. This CDR3 has 13 residues. V shed 8 bases and J 6 bases; nucleotides not matched to a gene: 7. In germline, CDR1 is MNHEY, CDR2 SVGAGI. The CDR3 loop reads CASSGTGVGEQYF. The CDR3 region has the DNA TGTGCCAGCTCCGGGACAGGGGTTGGCGAGCAGTACTTC.

The chain has TRBV7-6 and TRBJ2-7, with TRBD2 matching over 8 bases. V dropped 3 bases and J dropped 7; count of bases not matched to a gene: 5. Germline V gene lookup returns CDR1 SGHVS and CDR2 FNYEAQ. The CDR3 loop spans 13 amino acids. Here the CDR3 reads CASSFSGSDEQYF. In DNA form, the CDR3 reads TGTGCCAGCAGCTTCAGCGGGAGCGATGAGCAGTACTTC.

This chain connects TRBV27 to TRBJ2-7; TRBD2 might be the D (6 bases). The CDR3 is made up of 13 amino acids. Germline assignment: CDR1 MNHEY and CDR2 SMNVEV (reference sequence). Trimming left V 3 bases short and J 3 bases short, with 9 bases between. The CDR3 region is CASSFAGNYEQYF. The DNA of the CDR3 is TGTGCCAGCAGTTTTGCGGGGAACTACGAGCAGTACTTC.

The CDR3 loop is CASSFPGTKNIQYF. The CDR3 DNA is TGTGCCAGCAGTTTCCCCGGGACTAAAAACATTCAGTACTTC. The V and J genes are TRBV28 and TRBJ2-4; D is perhaps TRBD2 (6 bases). The CDR3 totals 14 residues. The germline CDR1 and CDR2 sequences are MDHEN and SYDVKM. V lost 3 bases to trimming and J lost 4 bases, with 10 bases between them.

This clone turned up a few times. This rearrangement joins TRBV6-5 to TRBJ1-2; 7 bases are a match to TRBD1. This CDR3 has 15 amino acids. V gave up 6 bases and J gave up 5 bases; unmatched junction bases: 12. Germline V gene sequence: CDR1 MNHEY, CDR2 SVGAGI. CDR3 protein: CASRGTAMGRYGYTF. Written as DNA, the CDR3 is TGTGCCAGCAGAGGGACAGCCATGGGCCGTTATGGCTACACCTTC.

The rearrangement links TRBV4-1 to TRBJ2-1; a weak D match, TRBD2 (6 bases). Germline V CDR1 and CDR2: MGHRA, YSYEKL. CDR3 length: 16 residues. Trimming cost V 3 bases and J 0 bases, with 12 bases left between them. CDR3 bases: TGCGCCAGCAGCCACCCTGGCGGGAACTCCTACAATGAGCAGTTCTTC. Translating it yields CASSHPGGNSYNEQFF.

V is TRBV27 and J is TRBJ2-7; TRBD2 might be the D (6 bases). CDR1 and CDR2 from the germline V gene are MNHEY and SMNVEV (reference sequence). Trimming took off 6 bases at V and 1 base at J, with 10 bases between the two ends. This CDR3 is built from 13 residues. In DNA, the CDR3 is TGTGCCAGCAGCCCTGGGGGGTCCTACGAGCAGTACTTC. It specifies CASSPGGSYEQYF.

This clone has only one observation. The V gene is TRBV7-3, the J gene TRBJ2-7, with 10 bases that match TRBD2. Per germline, CDR1 SGHTA and CDR2 FQGTGA. The V and J ends lost 0 bases and 6 bases, in that order; junction bases with no gene match: 5. The CDR3 consists of 15 residues. CDR3 loop: CASSLTGGLASEQYF. The CDR3 region has the DNA TGTGCCAGCAGCTTAACGGGGGGACTAGCGAGCGAGCAGTACTTC.

This clone rates as large. The rearrangement uses TRBV10-2 and TRBJ2-1; D possibly matches TRBD1 or TRBD2 (5 bases each). V lost 10 bases and J 8 bases, leaving 18 bases between the germline ends. This CDR3 is 13 amino acids long. The germline V gene encodes CDR1 WSHSY and CDR2 SAAADI. The CDR3 here is CATEGPPGDEQFF. The CDR3 DNA sequence: TGCGCCACCGAGGGACCCCCCGGGGATGAGCAGTTCTTC.

The gene calls are TRBV28 and TRBJ2-7; 10 nucleotides agree with TRBD1. V lost 6 bases and J lost 5; bases outside the gene matches: 10. Germline CDR1 and CDR2: MDHEN and SYDVKM. The CDR3 extends over 15 amino acids. CDR3 region: CASSPTDRGLNEQYF. DNA for the CDR3: TGTGCCAGCAGCCCGACCGACAGGGGGCTCAACGAGCAGTACTTC.